A selection of T cell receptor beta chains follows, all from one sample in a study of T cells in Graves' hyperthyroidism and ophthalmopathy. TCRdb analysed the multiplex PCR reads with MiXCR anew, one entry per CDR3 protein. The data show around 690,000 distinct CDR3 sequences, around 15% seen once. The sample consisted of blood. The source of these receptors is a man aged 50 or older with Graves' hyperthyroidism. The CDR3 runs from the conserved cysteine through the conserved F or W. A D gene is named only where the DNA matches it firmly. Some rows have no size entry. The others give once, few or many, or a class for an expanded clone.

J | D | V | size | CDR3 | DNA
TRBJ2-3 | . | TRBV19 | many | CASSDVREYGTDTQYF | TGTGCCAGTAGCGATGTTCGGGAGTATGGCACAGATACGCAGTATTTT
TRBJ2-7 | TRBD2 | TRBV3-1 | . | CASSSPLSGSHEQYF | TGTGCCAGCAGCTCCCCTCTTAGCGGGAGCCACGAGCAGTACTTC
TRBJ2-1 | TRBD1 | TRBV9 | many | CASSVEGTGHNEQFF | TGTGCCAGCAGCGTAGAAGGGACAGGGCACAATGAGCAGTTCTTC
TRBJ1-4 | TRBD1 | TRBV7-9 | many | CASRPTGRTEKLFF | TGTGCCAGCAGACCGACAGGGAGGACTGAAAAACTGTTTTTT
TRBJ2-7 | . | TRBV20-1 | few | CSARDTVTGEQYF | TGCAGCGCTCGTGACACGGTGACGGGCGAGCAGTACTTC
TRBJ2-1 | . | TRBV29-1 | . | CSVGGRGVSNEQFF | TGCAGCGTTGGAGGCAGGGGGGTCTCCAATGAGCAGTTCTTC
TRBJ2-4 | TRBD1 | TRBV28 | . | CASTTGQGTNIQYF | TGTGCCAGCACTACTGGACAGGGTACAAACATTCAGTACTTC
TRBJ2-2 | . | TRBV11-2 | . | CASSLDHSWDSFTGELFF | TGTGCCAGCAGCTTAGATCACTCTTGGGACTCCTTCACCGGGGAGCTGTTTTTT
TRBJ2-1 | . | TRBV5-1 | many | CASSLGGLNNEQFF | TGCGCCAGCAGCTTGGGGGGTCTGAACAATGAGCAGTTCTTC
TRBJ2-5 | . | TRBV28 | many | CASSYPGEETQYF | TGTGCCAGCAGTTACCCGGGAGAAGAGACCCAGTACTTC
TRBJ2-7 | . | TRBV6-2/TRBV6-3 | few | CASRQTGSGYEQYF | TGTGCCAGCAGGCAAACCGGGAGCGGCTACGAGCAGTACTTC
TRBJ2-2 | . | TRBV29-1 | few | CSVKAGQYGYANTGELFF | TGCAGCGTCAAGGCGGGACAATACGGCTACGCGAACACCGGGGAGCTGTTTTTT
TRBJ2-1 | TRBD1 | TRBV18 | . | CASSPRTGDGNEQFF | TGTGCCAGCTCACCACGAACAGGGGATGGCAATGAGCAGTTCTTC